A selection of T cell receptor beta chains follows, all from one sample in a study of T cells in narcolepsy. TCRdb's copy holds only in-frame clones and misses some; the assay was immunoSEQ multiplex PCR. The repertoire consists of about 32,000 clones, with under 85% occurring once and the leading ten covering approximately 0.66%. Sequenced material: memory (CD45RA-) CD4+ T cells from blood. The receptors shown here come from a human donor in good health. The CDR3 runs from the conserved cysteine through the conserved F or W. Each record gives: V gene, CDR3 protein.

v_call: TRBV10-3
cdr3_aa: CAISESDRGMEQYF

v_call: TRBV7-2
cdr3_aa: CASSWGANEQFF

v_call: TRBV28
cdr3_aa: CASTPGGPRESPLHF

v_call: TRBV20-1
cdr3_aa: CSARGGKTQYF

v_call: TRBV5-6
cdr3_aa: CASSPGQISTDTQYF

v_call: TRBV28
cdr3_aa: CASKGGPTDTQYF

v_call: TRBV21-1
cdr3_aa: CASRTKLATLHHNSPLHF

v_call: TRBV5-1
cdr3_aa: CASSLSSAVNNEQFF

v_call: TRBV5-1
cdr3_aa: CASSLPTGTKNIQYF

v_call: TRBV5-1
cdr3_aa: CASSGVGLYGYTF

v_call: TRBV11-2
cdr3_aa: CASSLPISYGSPLHF

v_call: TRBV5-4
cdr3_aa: CASTPDRVNNSPLHF